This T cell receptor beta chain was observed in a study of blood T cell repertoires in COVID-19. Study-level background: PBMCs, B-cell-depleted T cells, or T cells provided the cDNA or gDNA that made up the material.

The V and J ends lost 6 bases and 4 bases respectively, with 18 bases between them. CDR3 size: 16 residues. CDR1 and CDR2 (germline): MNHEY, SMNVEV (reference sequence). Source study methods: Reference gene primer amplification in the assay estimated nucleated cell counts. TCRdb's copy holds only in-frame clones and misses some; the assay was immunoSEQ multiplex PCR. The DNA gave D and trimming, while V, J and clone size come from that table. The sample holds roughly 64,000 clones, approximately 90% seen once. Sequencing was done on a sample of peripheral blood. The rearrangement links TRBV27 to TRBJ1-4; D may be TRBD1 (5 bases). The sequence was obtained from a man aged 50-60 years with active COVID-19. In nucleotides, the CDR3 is TGTGCCAGCAGGGGGCGCACAGCAGCGGGTAATGAAAAACTGTTTTTT. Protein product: CASRGRTAAGNEKLFF.